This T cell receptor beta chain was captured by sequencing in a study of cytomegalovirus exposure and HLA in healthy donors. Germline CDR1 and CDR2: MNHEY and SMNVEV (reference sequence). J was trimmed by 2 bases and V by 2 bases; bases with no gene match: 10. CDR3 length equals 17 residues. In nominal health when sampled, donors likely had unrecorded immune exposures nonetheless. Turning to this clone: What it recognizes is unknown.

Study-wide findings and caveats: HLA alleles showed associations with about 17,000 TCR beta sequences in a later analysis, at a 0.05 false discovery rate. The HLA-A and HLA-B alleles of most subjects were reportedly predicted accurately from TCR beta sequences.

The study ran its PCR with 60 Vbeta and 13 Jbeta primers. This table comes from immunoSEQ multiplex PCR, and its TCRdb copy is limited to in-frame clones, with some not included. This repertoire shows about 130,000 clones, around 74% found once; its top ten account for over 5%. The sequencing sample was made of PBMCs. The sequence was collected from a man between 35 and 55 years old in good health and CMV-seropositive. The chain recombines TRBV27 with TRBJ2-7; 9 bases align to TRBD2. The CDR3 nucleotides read TGTGCCAGCAGTTTAATCGGCCATAGCGGGGGAACCTACGAGCAGTACTTC. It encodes CASSLIGHSGGTYEQYF.